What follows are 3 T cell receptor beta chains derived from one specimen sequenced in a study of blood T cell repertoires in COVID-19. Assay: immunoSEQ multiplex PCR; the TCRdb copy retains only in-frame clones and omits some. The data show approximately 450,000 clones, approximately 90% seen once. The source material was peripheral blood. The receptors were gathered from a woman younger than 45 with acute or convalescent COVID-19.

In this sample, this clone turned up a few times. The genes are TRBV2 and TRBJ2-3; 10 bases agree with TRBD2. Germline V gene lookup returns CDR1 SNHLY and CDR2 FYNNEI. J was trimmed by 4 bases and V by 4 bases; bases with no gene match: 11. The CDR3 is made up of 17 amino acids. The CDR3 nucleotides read TGTGCCAGCAGTGTGGTGGCTAGCGGGGGTATTGCAGATACGCAGTATTTT. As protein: CASSVVASGGIADTQYF. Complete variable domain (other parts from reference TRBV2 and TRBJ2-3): EPEVTQTPSHQVTQMGQEVILRCVPISNHLYFYWYRQILGQKVEFLVSFYNNEISEKSEIFDDQFSVERPDGSNFTLKIRSTKLEDSAMYFCASSVVASGGIADTQYFGPGTRLTVL.

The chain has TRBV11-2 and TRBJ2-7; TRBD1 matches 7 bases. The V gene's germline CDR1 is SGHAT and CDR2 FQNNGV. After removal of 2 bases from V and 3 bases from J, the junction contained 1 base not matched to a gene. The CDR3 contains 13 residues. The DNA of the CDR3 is TGTGCCAGCAGCTTACACAGGGGCTACGAGCAGTACTTC. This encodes CASSLHRGYEQYF.

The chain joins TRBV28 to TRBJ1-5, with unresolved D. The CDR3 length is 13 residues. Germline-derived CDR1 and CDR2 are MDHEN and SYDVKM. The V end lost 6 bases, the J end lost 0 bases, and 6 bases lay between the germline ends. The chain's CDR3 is CASRRDSNQPQHF. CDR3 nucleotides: TGTGCCAGCAGACGGGATAGCAATCAGCCCCAGCATTTT.